This TCR beta chain was sequenced during a study of T cells after yellow fever vaccination. TCRdb redid the calling of the 5' RACE reads with MiXCR, one entry per CDR3 protein. The data show just under 600,000 distinct CDR3 sequences, about 13% seen once. Sequenced here: PBMCs, sampled on the day of the yellow fever booster vaccination. The receptor comes from a man in his thirties or forties who received the YFV17D yellow fever vaccine.

CDR3 residues: CASSYRLAGEGTGELFF. CDR3 in DNA: TGTGCCAGCAGTTACAGGCTAGCGGGAGAAGGCACCGGGGAGCTGTTTTTT. The rearrangement joins TRBV6-2 or TRBV6-3 to TRBJ2-2; 10 bases fit TRBD2. Trimming cost V 2 bases and J 4 bases; bases outside gene matches: 7. The CDR3 spans 17 residues. The germline V gene encodes CDR1 MNHEY and CDR2 SVGEGT.